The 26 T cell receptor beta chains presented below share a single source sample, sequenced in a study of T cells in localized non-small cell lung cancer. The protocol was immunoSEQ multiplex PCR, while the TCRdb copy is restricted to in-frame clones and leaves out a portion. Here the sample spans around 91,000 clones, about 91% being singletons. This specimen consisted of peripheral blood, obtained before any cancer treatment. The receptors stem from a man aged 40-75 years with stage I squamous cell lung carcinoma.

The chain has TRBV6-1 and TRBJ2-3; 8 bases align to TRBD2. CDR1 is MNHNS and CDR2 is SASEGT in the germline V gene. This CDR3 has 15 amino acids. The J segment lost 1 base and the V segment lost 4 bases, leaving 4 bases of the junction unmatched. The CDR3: CASSAGGLGTDTQYF. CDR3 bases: TGTGCCAGCAGTGCGGGAGGGCTCGGCACAGATACGCAGTATTTT.

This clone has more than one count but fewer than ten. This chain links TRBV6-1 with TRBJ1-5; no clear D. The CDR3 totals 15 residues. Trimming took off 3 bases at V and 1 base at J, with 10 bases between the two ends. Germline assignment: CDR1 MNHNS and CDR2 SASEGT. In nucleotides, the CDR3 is TGTGCCAGCAGTGAGGTGTCTATCAGCAATCAGCCCCAGCATTTT. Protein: CASSEVSISNQPQHF.

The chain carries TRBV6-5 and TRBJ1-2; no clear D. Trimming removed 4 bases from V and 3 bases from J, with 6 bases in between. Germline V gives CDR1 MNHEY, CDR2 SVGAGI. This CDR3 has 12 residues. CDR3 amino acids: CASSFTDYGYTF. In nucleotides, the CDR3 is TGTGCCAGCAGTTTTACAGACTATGGCTACACCTTC.

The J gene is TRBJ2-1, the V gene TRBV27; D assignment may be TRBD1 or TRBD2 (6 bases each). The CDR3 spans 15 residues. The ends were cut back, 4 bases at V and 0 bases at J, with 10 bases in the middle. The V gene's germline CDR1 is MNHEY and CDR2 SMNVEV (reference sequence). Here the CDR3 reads CASSSGASSYNEQFF. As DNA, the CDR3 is TGTGCCAGCAGTTCGGGGGCTAGCTCCTACAATGAGCAGTTCTTC.

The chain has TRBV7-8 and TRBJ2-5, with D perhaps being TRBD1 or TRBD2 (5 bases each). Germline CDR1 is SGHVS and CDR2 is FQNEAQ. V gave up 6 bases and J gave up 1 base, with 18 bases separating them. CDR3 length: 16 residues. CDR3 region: CASRQMRVDSQETQYF. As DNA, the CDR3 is TGTGCCAGCAGGCAAATGAGGGTTGACAGCCAAGAGACCCAGTACTTC.

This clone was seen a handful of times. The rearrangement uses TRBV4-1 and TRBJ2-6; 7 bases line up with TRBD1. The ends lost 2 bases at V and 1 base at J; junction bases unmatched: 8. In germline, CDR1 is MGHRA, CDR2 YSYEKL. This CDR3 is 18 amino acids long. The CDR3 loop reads CASSQTGTVVSGANVLTF. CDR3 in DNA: TGCGCCAGCAGCCAAACCGGGACAGTGGTATCTGGGGCCAACGTCCTGACTTTC.

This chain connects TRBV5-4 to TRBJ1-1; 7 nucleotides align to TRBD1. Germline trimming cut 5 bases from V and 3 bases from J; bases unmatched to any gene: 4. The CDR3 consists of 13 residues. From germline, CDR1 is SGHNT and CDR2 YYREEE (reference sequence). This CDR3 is CASSRDSHTEAFF. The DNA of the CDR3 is TGTGCCAGCAGTAGGGACAGTCACACTGAAGCTTTCTTT.

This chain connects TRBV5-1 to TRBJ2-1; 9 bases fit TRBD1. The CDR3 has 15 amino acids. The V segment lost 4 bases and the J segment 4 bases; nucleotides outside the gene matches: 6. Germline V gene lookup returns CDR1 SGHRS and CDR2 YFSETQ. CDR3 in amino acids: CASSPGTGRYNEQFF. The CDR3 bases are TGCGCCAGCAGCCCCGGGACAGGGAGATACAATGAGCAGTTCTTC.

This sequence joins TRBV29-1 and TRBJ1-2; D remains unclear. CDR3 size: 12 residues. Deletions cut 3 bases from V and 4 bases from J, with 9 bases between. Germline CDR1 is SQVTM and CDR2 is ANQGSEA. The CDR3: CSVDTDFYGYTF. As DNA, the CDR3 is TGCAGCGTTGATACAGATTTCTATGGCTACACCTTC.

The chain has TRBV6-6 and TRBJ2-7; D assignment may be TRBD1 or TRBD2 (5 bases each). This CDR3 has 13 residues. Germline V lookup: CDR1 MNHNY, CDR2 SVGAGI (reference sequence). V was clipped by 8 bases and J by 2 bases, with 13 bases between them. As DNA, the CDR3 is TGTGCCAGCCGTTCCGGGGCACCCTACGAGCAGTACTTC. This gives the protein CASRSGAPYEQYF.

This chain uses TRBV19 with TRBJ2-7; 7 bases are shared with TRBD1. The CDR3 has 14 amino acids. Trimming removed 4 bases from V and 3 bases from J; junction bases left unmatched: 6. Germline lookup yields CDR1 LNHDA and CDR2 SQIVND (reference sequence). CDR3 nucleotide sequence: TGTGCCAGTAGTACCCGGACAGGAGACTACGAGCAGTACTTC. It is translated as CASSTRTGDYEQYF.

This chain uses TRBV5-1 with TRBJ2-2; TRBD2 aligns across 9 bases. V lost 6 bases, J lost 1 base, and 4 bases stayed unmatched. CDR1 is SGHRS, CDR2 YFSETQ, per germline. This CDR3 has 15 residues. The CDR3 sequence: CASTERGVNTGELFF. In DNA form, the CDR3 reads TGCGCCAGCACCGAGCGGGGGGTGAACACCGGGGAGCTGTTTTTT.

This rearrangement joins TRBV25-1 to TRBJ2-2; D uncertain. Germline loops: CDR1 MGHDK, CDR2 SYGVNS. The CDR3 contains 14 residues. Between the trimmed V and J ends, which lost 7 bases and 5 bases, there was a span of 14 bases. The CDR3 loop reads CASMGQSRTGELFF. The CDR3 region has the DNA TGTGCCAGCATGGGCCAGTCAAGGACCGGGGAGCTGTTTTTT.

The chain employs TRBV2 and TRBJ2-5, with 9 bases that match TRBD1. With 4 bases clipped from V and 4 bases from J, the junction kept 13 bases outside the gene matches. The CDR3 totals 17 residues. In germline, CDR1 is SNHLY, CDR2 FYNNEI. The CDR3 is CASSGGTGQGEGETQYF. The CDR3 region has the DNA TGTGCCAGCAGTGGAGGGACAGGGCAGGGGGAAGGAGAGACCCAGTACTTC.

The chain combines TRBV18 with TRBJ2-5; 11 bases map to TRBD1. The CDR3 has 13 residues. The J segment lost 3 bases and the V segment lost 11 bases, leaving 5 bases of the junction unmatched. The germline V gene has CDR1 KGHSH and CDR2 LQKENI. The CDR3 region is CAGGQGAEETQYF. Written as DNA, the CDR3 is TGTGCCGGCGGACAGGGGGCGGAAGAGACCCAGTACTTC.

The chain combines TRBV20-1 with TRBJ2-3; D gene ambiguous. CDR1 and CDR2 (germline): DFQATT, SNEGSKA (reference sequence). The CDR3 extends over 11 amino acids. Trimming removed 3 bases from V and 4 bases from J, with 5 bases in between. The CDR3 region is CSARKSDTQYF. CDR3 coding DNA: TGCAGTGCTAGGAAGTCAGATACGCAGTATTTT.

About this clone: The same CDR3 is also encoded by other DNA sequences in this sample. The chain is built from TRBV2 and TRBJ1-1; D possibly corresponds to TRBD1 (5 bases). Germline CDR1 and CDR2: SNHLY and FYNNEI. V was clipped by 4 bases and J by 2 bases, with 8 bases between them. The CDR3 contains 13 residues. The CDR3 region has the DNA TGTGCCAGCAGTGGACAGTTAAACACTGAAGCTTTCTTT. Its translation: CASSGQLNTEAFF.

The DNA for the CDR3 is TGTGCCAGCAGCGCCTCCGGACAGGGGTTGGAGACCCAGTACTTC. It yields the protein CASSASGQGLETQYF. The V call is TRBV9, the J call TRBJ2-5; 9 bases are shared with TRBD1. The V and J ends lost 3 bases and 5 bases, in that order; junction bases with no gene match: 8. CDR1 SGDLS and CDR2 YYNGEE come from the germline V gene. This CDR3 comprises 15 residues.

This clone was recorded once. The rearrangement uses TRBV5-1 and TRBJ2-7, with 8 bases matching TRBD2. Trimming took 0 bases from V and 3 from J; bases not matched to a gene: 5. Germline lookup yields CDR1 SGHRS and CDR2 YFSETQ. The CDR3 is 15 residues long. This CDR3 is CASSLASGPSYEQYF. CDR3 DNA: TGCGCCAGCAGCTTGGCTAGCGGGCCCAGCTACGAGCAGTACTTC.

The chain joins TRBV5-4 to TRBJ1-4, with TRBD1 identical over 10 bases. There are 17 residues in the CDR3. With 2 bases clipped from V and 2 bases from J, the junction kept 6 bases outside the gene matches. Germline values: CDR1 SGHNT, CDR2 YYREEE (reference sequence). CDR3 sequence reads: CASSFGGQGLTNEKLFF. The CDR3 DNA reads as TGTGCCAGCAGCTTCGGGGGACAGGGGTTGACTAATGAAAAACTGTTTTTT.

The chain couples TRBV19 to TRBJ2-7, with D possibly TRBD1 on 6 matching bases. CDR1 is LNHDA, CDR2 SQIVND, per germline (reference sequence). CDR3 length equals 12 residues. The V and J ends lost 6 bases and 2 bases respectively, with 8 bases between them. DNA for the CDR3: TGTGCCAGTAGGGGGGACACCTACGAGCAGTACTTC. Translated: CASRGDTYEQYF.

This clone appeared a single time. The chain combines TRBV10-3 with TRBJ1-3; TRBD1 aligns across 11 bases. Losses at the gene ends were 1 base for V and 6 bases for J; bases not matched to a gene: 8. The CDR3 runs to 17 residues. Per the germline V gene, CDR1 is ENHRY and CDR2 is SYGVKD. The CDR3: CAISELRTGGIQNTIYF. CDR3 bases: TGTGCCATCAGTGAGTTGAGGACAGGGGGCATTCAAAACACCATATATTTT.

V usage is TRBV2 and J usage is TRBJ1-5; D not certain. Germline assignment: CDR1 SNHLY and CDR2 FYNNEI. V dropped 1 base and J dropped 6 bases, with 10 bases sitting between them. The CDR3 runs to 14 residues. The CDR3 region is CASSEEGRTQPQHF. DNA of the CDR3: TGTGCCAGCAGTGAAGAGGGTCGGACTCAGCCCCAGCATTTT.

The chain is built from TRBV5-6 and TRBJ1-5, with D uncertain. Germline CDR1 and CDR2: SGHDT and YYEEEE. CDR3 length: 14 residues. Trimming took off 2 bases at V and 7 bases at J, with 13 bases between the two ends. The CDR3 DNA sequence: TGTGCCAGCAGCTTTGGTAAATTCGACCAGCCCCAGCATTTT. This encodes CASSFGKFDQPQHF.

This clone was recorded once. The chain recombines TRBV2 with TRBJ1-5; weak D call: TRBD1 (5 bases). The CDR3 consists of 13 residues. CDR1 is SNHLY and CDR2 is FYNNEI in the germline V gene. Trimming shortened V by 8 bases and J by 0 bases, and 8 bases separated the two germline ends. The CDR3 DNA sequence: TGTGCCAGCCAGGGTTATAGCAATCAGCCCCAGCATTTT. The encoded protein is CASQGYSNQPQHF.

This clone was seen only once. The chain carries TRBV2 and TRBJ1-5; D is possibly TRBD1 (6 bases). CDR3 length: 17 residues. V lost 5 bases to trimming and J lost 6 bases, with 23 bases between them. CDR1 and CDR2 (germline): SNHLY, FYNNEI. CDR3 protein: CASSMQTGPITGQPQHF. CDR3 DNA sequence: TGTGCCAGCAGTATGCAGACAGGTCCAATAACGGGTCAGCCCCAGCATTTT.